This T cell receptor beta chain came from a study of PD-L1 blockade in urothelial cancer. Across the whole study: Males with bladder-origin urothelial cancer made up twenty-five of 29 patients.

Added to each PCR by spiking were synthetic TCR analog templates. TCRdb's table, derived via immunoSEQ multiplex PCR, lists solely in-frame clones and lacks some. The table shows more than 45,000 clones, with roughly 80% occurring only once. The sample's time point: peripheral blood 6 weeks after treatment start. The CDR3 length is 17 residues. CDR1 and CDR2 (germline): SGHNT, YYREEE (reference sequence). With 1 base clipped from V and 8 bases from J, the junction kept 17 bases outside the gene matches. Only one count was recorded for this clone. The input for sequencing was PBMCs, taken around atezolizumab (anti-PD-L1) treatment. The rearrangement joins TRBV5-4 to TRBJ1-2, with 7 nucleotides matching TRBD1. The sequence was collected from a man between 65 and 79 years old with urothelial cancer. The CDR3 sequence is CASSLIHGLEGAYGYTF. CDR3 bases: TGTGCCAGCAGCTTGATACATGGGCTGGAGGGGGCGTACGGCTACACCTTC. The whole variable domain, filled in from reference TRBV5-4 and TRBJ1-2, reads ETGVTQSPTHLIKTRGQQVTLRCSSQSGHNTVSWYQQALGQGPQFIFQYYREEENGRGNFPPRFSGLQFPNYSSELNVNALELDDSALYLCASSLIHGLEGAYGYTFGSGTRLTVV.